The clone carrying this TCR beta chain appeared a few times. TCRdb's table, derived via immunoSEQ multiplex PCR, lists solely in-frame clones and lacks some. Of about 17,000 clones in the sample, about two thirds were seen once. This record belongs to a study of sequential checkpoint blockade in melanoma. Study-wide background: Maintenance nivolumab came after either treatment sequence.

This sample's treatment: randomized to nivolumab then ipilimumab (arm A) or the reverse (arm B). DNA-damaging chemotherapy had not been given to any patient beforehand. From thawed PBMCs, live CD3+CD8+ cells negative for CD19 and CD56 were sorted. J was trimmed by 6 bases and V by 5 bases; bases with no gene match: 16. CDR1 is SGDLS, CDR2 YYNGEE, per germline. This CDR3 has 17 residues. The receptor was isolated from a human donor with melanoma. Material: CD8+ T cells sorted from blood (inferred from file names), obtained from a patient given nivolumab and ipilimumab in sequence. The V and J genes are TRBV9 and TRBJ2-2; 7 bases agree with TRBD2. This CDR3 is CASRIQPGLPTSGELFF. CDR3 sequence (DNA): TGTGCCAGCAGGATCCAACCGGGACTACCTACGTCCGGGGAGCTGTTTTTT.